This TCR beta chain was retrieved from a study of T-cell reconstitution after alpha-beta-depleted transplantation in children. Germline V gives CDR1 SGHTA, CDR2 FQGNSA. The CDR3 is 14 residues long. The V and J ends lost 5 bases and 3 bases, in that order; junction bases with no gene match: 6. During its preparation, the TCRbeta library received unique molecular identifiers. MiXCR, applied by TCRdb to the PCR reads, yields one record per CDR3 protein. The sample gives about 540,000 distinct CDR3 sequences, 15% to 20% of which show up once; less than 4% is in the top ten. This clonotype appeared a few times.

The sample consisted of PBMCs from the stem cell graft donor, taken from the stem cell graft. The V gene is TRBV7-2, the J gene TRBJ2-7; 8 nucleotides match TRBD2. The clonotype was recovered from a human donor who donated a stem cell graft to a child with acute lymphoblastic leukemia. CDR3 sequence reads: CASSPGGGLYEQYF. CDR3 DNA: TGTGCCAGCAGCCCGGGCGGGGGGCTCTACGAGCAGTACTTC.